This TCR beta chain originates from a study of breast tumors, draining lymph nodes, adjacent tissues. TCRdb re-called the multiplex PCR reads through MiXCR, storing one row per CDR3 protein. Of approximately 230,000 distinct CDR3 sequences detected, 30% to 35% appear once; the ten largest clones hold 3% to 4%. With respect to this clonotype: A much larger clonotype is one base distant, so this may be a read error.

Axillary draining lymph nodes of breast cancer patients supplied the node samples. The CDR3 runs 14 residues. The germline CDR1 and CDR2 sequences are MNHEY and SVGAGI. The chain joins TRBV6-5 to TRBJ1-2; D is perhaps TRBD1 (5 bases). This receptor was obtained from a female donor with breast cancer. Some clones in this sample may be carry-over from other donors' samples. Material for sequencing was axillary lymph node tissue. DNA for the CDR3: TGTGCCGGCAGTTACTCTTCCGAGACAGATGGCTACACCTTC. This sequence encodes CAGSYSSETDGYTF.